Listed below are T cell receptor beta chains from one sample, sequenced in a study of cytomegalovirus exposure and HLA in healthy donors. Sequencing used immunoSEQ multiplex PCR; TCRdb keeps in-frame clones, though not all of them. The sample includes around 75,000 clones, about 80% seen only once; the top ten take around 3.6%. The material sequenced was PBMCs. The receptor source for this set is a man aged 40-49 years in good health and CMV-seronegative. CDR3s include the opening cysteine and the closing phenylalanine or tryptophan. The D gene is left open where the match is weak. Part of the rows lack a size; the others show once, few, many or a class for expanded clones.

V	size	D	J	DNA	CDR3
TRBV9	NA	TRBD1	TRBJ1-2	TGTGCCAGCAGCGCGGGACAGGGGGTCTATGGCTACACCTTC	CASSAGQGVYGYTF
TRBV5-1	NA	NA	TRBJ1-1	TGCGCCAGCAGCTTCGGCATCTCGAGGGACACTGAAGCTTTCTTT	CASSFGISRDTEAFF
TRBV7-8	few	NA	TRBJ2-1	TGTGCCAGCAGCTTTGAGCGGGCCGTCTACAATGAGCAGTTCTTC	CASSFERAVYNEQFF
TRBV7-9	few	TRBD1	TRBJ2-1	TGTGCCAGCAGCTTAGAAGGGGGACAGTACAATGAGCAGTTCTTC	CASSLEGGQYNEQFF
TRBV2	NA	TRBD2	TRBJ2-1	TGTGCCAGCCGCAACGAGGCTAGCGGGGGGGTCCACAATGAGCAGTTCTTC	CASRNEASGGVHNEQFF
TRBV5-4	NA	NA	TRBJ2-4	TGTGCCAGCAGCTTGGGTAGTAATCTAGCCAAAAACATTCAGTACTTC	CASSLGSNLAKNIQYF
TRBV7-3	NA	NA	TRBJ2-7	TGTGCCAGCAGCTTACGACAGGCGCGAACCTACGAGCAGTACTTC	CASSLRQARTYEQYF
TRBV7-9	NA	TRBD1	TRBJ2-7	TGTGCCAGCAGCATAGGACAGGTCTCCTACGAGCAGTACTTC	CASSIGQVSYEQYF
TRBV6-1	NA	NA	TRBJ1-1	TGTGCCAGCAGGACAGGTTTGAACACTGAAGCTTTCTTT	CASRTGLNTEAFF
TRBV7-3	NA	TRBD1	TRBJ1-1	TGTGCCAGCAGCTATAACAGGGGGCTGGAAACTTTCTTT	CASSYNRGLETFF
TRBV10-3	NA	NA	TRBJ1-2	TGTGCCATCAGTGAAGGTCTAGCTAACTATGGCTACACCTTC	CAISEGLANYGYTF
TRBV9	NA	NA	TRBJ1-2	TGTGCCAGCAGCGTAGGACCAGGGCAATACTATGGCTACACCTTC	CASSVGPGQYYGYTF
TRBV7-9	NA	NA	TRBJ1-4	TGTGCCAGCCCAGGAGGCCTTAATGAAAAACTGTTTTTT	CASPGGLNEKLFF
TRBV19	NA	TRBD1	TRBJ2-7	TGTGCCAGTAGGGGGACAGCGACCTACGAGCAGTACTTC	CASRGTATYEQYF
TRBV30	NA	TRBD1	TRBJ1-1	TGTGCCTGGAGTGTACGACAGGGCACTGGTACTGAAGCTTTCTTT	CAWSVRQGTGTEAFF
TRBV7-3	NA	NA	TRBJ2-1	TGTGCCAGCAGCCCCAGGGGGGACGAGCAGTTCTTC	CASSPRGDEQFF
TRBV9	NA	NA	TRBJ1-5	TGTGCCAGCAGCGTAGGGGGCTTTCAGCCCCAGCATTTT	CASSVGGFQPQHF
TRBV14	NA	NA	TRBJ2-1	TGTGCCAGCAGCCAAGAACGGTCCTACAATGAGCAGTTCTTC	CASSQERSYNEQFF
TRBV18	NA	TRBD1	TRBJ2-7	TGTGCCAGCTCCTCCCAGGGGGATGACGAGCAGTACTTC	CASSSQGDDEQYF
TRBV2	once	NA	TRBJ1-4	TGTGCCAGCACCTACCTTGGCGGCCTTAATGAAAAACTGTTTTTT	CASTYLGGLNEKLFF
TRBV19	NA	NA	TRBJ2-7	TGTGCCAGTAGTTCGGGGGTGGCCTACGAGCAGTACTTC	CASSSGVAYEQYF
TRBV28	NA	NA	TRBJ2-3	TGTGCCACCTATCGGGGGACGAGTTTGCAGGGTACGCAGTATTTT	CATYRGTSLQGTQYF
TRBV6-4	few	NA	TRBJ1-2	TGTGCCAGCAGGGACCCGGGAAACTATGGCTACACCTTC	CASRDPGNYGYTF
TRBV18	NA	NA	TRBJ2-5	TGTGCCAGCTCACCAACCTGGGTCGGGGAGACCCAGTACTTC	CASSPTWVGETQYF
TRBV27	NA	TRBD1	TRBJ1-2	TGTGCCAGCAGTCTCAACGTTGGGACAGTCTATGGCTACACCTTC	CASSLNVGTVYGYTF
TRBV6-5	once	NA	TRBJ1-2	TGTGCCAGCAGTTACTCGACAGCGAAAAACTATGGCTACACCTTC	CASSYSTAKNYGYTF